The following is a TCR beta chain sequence with its context. The data were taken from a study of blood T cell repertoires in COVID-19. Study-level information: Sites across the United States, Italy and Spain contributed samples from acute and convalescent COVID-19.

In the study's own analysis: For nucleated cells, counts were estimated from reference gene primer amplification. Here immunoSEQ multiplex PCR was the method, and the copy in TCRdb shows in-frame clones only, minus some. V, J and clone size are taken as reported in that table, and D and trimming were inferred from the DNA itself. This table holds roughly 330,000 clones, 83% found once. The CDR3 length is 13 residues. V gave up 1 base and J gave up 1 base, with 7 bases separating them. Germline V gene sequence: CDR1 GTSNPN, CDR2 SVGIG (reference sequence). The J gene is TRBJ1-1, the V gene TRBV30, with D possibly being TRBD1 (5 bases). The source of this sequence is a woman in her forties or fifties with acute or convalescent COVID-19. The sample comprised peripheral blood. CDR3 region: CAWSEGRNTEAFF. CDR3 sequence (DNA): TGTGCCTGGAGTGAGGGGCGGAACACTGAAGCTTTCTTT.